This TCR beta chain was documented in a study of OX40 agonist ivuxolimab in advanced cancers. At the level of the study: Dose-escalation patients' cancers were hepatocellular carcinoma, melanoma, renal cell or head and neck cancer. Those enrolled were approximately 87% male, with a mean age of around 60 years and ages from roughly 20 to 85. Three partial responders included one hepatocellular carcinoma patient and two cutaneous melanoma patients. Findings and caveats of the study: Partly responding patients at 0.1-3.0 mg/kg showed some of the smallest clonal expansion.

The CDR3 is 16 amino acids. V shed 3 bases and J 7 bases; nucleotides not matched to a gene: 5. Germline-derived CDR1 and CDR2 are MGHDK and SYGVNS. As to this clone: Its cognate antigen is unknown.

The assay was immunoSEQ multiplex PCR, and TCRdb's table has in-frame clones only and misses some. The sample carries fewer than 85,000 clones, about 85% recorded once. This TCR derives from an adult with an advanced solid tumor such as melanoma, head and neck, liver or kidney cancer. The V and J genes are TRBV25-1 and TRBJ2-1, with 14 bases aligning to TRBD2. This specimen consisted of CD4+ or CD8+ T cells sorted from blood, obtained in a trial of the OX40 agonist ivuxolimab. The CDR3 bases are TGTGCCAGCAGTGAGGGACTAGCGGGGGTTCGGAATGAGCAGTTCTTC. Amino acids: CASSEGLAGVRNEQFF.